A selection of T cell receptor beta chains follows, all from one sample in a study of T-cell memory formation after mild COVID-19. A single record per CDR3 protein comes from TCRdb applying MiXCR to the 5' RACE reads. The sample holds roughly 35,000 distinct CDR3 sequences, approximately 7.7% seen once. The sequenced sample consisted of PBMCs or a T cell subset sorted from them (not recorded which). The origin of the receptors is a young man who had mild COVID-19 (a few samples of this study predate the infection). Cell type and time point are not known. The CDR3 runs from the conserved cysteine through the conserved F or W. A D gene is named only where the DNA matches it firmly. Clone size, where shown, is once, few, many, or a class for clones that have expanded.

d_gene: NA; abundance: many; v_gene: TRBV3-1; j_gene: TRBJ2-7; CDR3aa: CASSQNPGGEQYF; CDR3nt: TGTGCCAGCAGCCAGAATCCCGGCGGCGAGCAGTACTTC
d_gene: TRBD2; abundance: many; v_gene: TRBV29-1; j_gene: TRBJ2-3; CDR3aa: CSARAGAFTDTQYF; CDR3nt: TGCAGCGCACGAGCGGGGGCCTTCACAGATACGCAGTATTTT
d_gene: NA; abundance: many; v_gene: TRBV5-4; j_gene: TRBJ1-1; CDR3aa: CASSRASDYTEAFF; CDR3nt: TGTGCCAGCAGCCGAGCGTCGGATTATACTGAAGCTTTCTTT
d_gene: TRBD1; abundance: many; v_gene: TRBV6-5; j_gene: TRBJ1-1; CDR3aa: CASSYSAGGQGTEAFF; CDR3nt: TGTGCCAGCAGTTACTCGGCAGGGGGCCAGGGAACTGAAGCTTTCTTT
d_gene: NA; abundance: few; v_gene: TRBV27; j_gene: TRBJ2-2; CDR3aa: CASSLEELFF; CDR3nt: TGTGCCAGCAGTTTAGAGGAGCTGTTTTTT
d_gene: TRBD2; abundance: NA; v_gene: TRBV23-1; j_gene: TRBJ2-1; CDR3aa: CASSQPLGSGGLNNEQFF; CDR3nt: TGCGCCAGCAGTCAACCCCTGGGGAGCGGGGGGCTTAACAATGAGCAGTTCTTC
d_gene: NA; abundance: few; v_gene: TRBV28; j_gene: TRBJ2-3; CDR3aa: CASRTPATDTQYF; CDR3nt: TGTGCCAGCAGGACTCCCGCTACAGATACGCAGTATTTT
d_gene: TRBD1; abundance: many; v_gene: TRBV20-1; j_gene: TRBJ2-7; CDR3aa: CSAQLPGQGTYEQYF; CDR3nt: TGCAGTGCCCAACTTCCGGGACAGGGAACCTACGAGCAGTACTTC
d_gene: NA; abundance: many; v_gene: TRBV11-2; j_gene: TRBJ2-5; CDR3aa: CASSLAPQWLGETQYF; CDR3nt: TGTGCCAGCAGCTTAGCCCCCCAGTGGTTAGGGGAGACCCAGTACTTC
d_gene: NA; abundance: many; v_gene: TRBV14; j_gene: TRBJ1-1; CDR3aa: CASSPLVQGMNTEAFF; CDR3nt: TGTGCCAGCAGCCCCCTGGTACAGGGTATGAACACTGAAGCTTTCTTT
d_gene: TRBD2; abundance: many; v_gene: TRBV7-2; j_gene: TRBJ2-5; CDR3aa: CASSLGGASGAPRETQYF; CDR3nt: TGTGCCAGCAGCTTAGGCGGTGCTAGCGGGGCCCCTCGGGAGACCCAGTACTTC
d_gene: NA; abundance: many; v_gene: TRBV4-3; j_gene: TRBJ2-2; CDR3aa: CASRVGLNTGELFF; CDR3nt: TGCGCCAGCAGGGTCGGACTAAACACCGGGGAGCTGTTTTTT
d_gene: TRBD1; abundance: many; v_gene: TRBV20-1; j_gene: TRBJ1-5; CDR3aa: CSASQGGAGNQPQHF; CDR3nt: TGCAGTGCTAGCCAGGGGGGTGCGGGCAATCAGCCCCAGCATTTT
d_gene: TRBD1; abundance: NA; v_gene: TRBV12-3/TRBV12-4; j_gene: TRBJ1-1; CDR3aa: CASSLETGGRKAFF; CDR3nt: TGTGCCAGCAGTTTAGAAACAGGGGGGCGTAAAGCTTTCTTT
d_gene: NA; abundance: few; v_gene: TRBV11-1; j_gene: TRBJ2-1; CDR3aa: CASRPGQNNEQFF; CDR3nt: TGTGCCAGCAGACCAGGACAGAACAATGAGCAGTTCTTC
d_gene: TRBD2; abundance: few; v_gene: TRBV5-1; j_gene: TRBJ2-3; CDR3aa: CASSPAGGPGDSRDTQYF; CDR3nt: TGCGCCAGCAGCCCAGCGGGGGGGCCGGGAGACTCACGGGATACGCAGTATTTT
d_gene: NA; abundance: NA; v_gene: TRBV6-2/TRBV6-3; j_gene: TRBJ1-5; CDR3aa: CASSLGINQPQHF; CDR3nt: TGTGCCAGCAGTTTGGGTATTAATCAGCCCCAGCATTTT
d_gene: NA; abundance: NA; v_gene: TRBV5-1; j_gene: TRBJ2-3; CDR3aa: CASSLTGPIGDTQYF; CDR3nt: TGCGCCAGCAGCTTAACAGGGCCGATAGGAGATACGCAGTATTTT
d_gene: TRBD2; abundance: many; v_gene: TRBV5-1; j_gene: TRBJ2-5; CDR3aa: CASSPAGGQETQYF; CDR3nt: TGCGCCAGCAGCCCCGCGGGGGGCCAAGAGACCCAGTACTTC